This T cell receptor beta chain is drawn from a study of T cells in Graves' hyperthyroidism and ophthalmopathy. Whole-study results and caveats: In the analysis, a 13 V-J model separated ophthalmopathy from stable hyperthyroidism.

The TCR beta CDR3 regions underwent amplification using RNA transcripts as the source. The TCR CDR3 was amplified in a first-round RT-PCR using the HTBI primer set. Each CDR3 protein is one row after TCRdb ran MiXCR on the multiplex PCR reads. The table lists fewer than 550,000 distinct CDR3 sequences, around a sixth of them singletons, with roughly an eighth in the top ten. Worth noting for this clonotype: The target antigen is unknown. Just one base apart from a much larger clone, this may be a read error.

The CDR3 totals 15 residues. The germline V gene has CDR1 MNHEY and CDR2 SMNVEV (reference sequence). The V and J ends lost 4 bases and 6 bases, in that order; junction bases with no gene match: 12. Over 18 months, lack of ophthalmopathy progression marked Graves' hyperthyroidism as stable. The PBMCs had their origin in roughly 9.8 ml of fresh peripheral blood. The clonotype originates from a woman aged 18-35 years with Graves' hyperthyroidism. The specimen was blood. This chain links TRBV27 with TRBJ2-7; TRBD2 aligns across 7 bases. The CDR3 loop is CASSSTDKLATEQYF. The DNA of the CDR3 is TGTGCCAGCAGTTCAACTGATAAACTAGCGACCGAGCAGTACTTC.